The source of this T cell receptor beta chain is a study of cytomegalovirus exposure and HLA in healthy donors. Study-level background: In an early release, HLA-typed donors contributed about 79 million unique TCR sequences. Most donors, roughly 77% of 398 genotyped, fell in the Caucasian-associated ancestry cluster. Study outcomes and limitations: When presence/absence was analysed, sequencing depth was taken to be roughly uniform across donors. Other equally common chains were less clonally expanded than HLA-associated TCR beta chains, a later analysis showed.

The CDR3 spans 14 residues. Germline loops: CDR1 SGHNT, CDR2 YYREEE (reference sequence). V shed 0 bases and J shed 2 bases, with 8 bases lying between them. PCR used 60 Vbeta primers and 13 Jbeta primers. Assay used: immunoSEQ multiplex PCR; TCRdb lists only in-frame clones, some missing. The table records about 150,000 clones, over 70% of them present only once. This clone was seen just once. Its antigen is as yet unknown. Other DNA variants within this sample encode the same CDR3. The sequencing sample was made of PBMCs. The chain has TRBV5-4 and TRBJ2-5, with D perhaps matching TRBD2 (6 bases). This clonotype was obtained from a man aged 25-45 years in good health and CMV-seronegative. DNA of the CDR3: TGTGCCAGCAGCTTGGCTAGCGTACAAGAGACCCAGTACTTC. Protein sequence: CASSLASVQETQYF. Filled out from reference TRBV5-4 and TRBJ2-5, the complete variable domain reads ETGVTQSPTHLIKTRGQQVTLRCSSQSGHNTVSWYQQALGQGPQFIFQYYREEENGRGNFPPRFSGLQFPNYSSELNVNALELDDSALYLCASSLASVQETQYFGPGTRLLVL.